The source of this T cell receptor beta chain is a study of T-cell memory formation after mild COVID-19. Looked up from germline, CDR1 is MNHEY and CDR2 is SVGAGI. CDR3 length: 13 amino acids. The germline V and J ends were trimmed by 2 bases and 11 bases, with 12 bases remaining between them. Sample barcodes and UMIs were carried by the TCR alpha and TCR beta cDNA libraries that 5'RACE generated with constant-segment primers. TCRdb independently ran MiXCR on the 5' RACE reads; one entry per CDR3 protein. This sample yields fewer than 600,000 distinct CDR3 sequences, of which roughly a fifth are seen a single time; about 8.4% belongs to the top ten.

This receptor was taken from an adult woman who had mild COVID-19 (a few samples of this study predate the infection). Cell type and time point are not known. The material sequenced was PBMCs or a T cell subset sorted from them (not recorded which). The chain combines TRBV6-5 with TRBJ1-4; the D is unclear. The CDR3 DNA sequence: TGTGCCAGCAGTTACGAGGACCAAGGCAAACTGTTTTTT. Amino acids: CASSYEDQGKLFF.